This T cell receptor (beta chain) was retrieved from a study of T cells in Graves' hyperthyroidism and ophthalmopathy. V lost 1 base, J lost 9 bases, and 13 bases lay in between. Germline assignment: CDR1 SGHDN and CDR2 FVKESK. The CDR3 has 14 residues. Recently diagnosed hyperthyroidism of less than 2 months' duration affected patients aged 18 to 65. Regions amplified from RNA transcripts were the TCR beta CDR3 regions. Initially, a first-round RT-PCR of the TCR CDR3 employed the HTBI primer set. One entry per CDR3 protein results from TCRdb running MiXCR on the multiplex PCR reads. This repertoire shows some 270,000 distinct CDR3 sequences, roughly 13% found once; its top ten account for 6.5% to 10%.

The genes are TRBV14 and TRBJ2-4, with D perhaps TRBD1 or TRBD2 (5 bases each). Sequences were obtained from blood. The TCR sequence derives from a woman in her thirties or forties with Graves' hyperthyroidism. The CDR3 region has the DNA TGTGCCAGCAGCCAAGGGGGCCGAGGGAGCATTCAGTACTTC. This codes for CASSQGGRGSIQYF.